The rows below give T cell receptor beta chains drawn from one sample of a study of technical replicates of blood from a few donors. The assay was immunoSEQ multiplex PCR, and TCRdb's table has in-frame clones only and misses some. The sample records about 73,000 clones, 85% to 95% being singletons. What was sequenced was PBMCs. The receptors were sampled from a human donor in good health. Some clones in this sample may be carry-over from other donors' samples. Both conserved end residues are part of each CDR3. A D gene is named only where the DNA matches it firmly. Rows give clone size only sometimes, using once, few, many, or a class for an expanded clone.

TRBD2,.,TRBJ2-3,TRBV4-1,CASSQEAGLAGVTDTQYF,TGCGCCAGCAGCCAAGAAGCGGGACTAGCGGGAGTAACAGATACGCAGTATTTT
TRBD1,.,TRBJ1-2,TRBV5-4,CASSHGQGRGYTF,TGTGCCAGCAGCCACGGACAGGGGCGAGGCTACACCTTC
TRBD1,.,TRBJ1-4,TRBV25-1,CASSEQGGGEKLFF,TGTGCCAGCAGTGAACAGGGGGGAGGCGAAAAACTGTTTTTT
.,.,TRBJ1-5,TRBV28,CASSLLAGGNQPQHF,TGTGCCAGCAGTTTATTAGCGGGGGGCAATCAGCCCCAGCATTTT
TRBD1,.,TRBJ1-5,TRBV30,CAWSEQGQGGYQPQHF,TGTGCCTGGAGTGAACAGGGACAGGGGGGATATCAGCCCCAGCATTTT
.,.,TRBJ1-6,TRBV13,CASSLSAGSYYSALHF,TGTGCCAGCAGCTTAAGTGCGGGGTCCTACTATTCGGCCCTCCACTTT
.,.,TRBJ2-2,TRBV4-3,CASSQVGTDTGELFF,TGCGCCAGCAGCCAAGTAGGGACTGATACCGGGGAGCTGTTTTTT
TRBD1,.,TRBJ2-3,TRBV5-1,CASSPQDRGRGDTQYF,TGCGCCAGCAGCCCCCAGGACAGGGGGCGAGGGGATACGCAGTATTTT
TRBD1,.,TRBJ2-2,TRBV5-8,CASSGQGATGELFF,TGTGCCAGCAGCGGACAGGGGGCGACCGGGGAGCTGTTTTTT
TRBD2,.,TRBJ2-3,TRBV2,CASSPQAGGIADTQYF,TGTGCCAGCAGTCCCCAAGCGGGGGGCATCGCAGATACGCAGTATTTT
.,.,TRBJ2-2,TRBV18,CASSPNQGPDTGELFF,TGTGCCAGCTCACCTAACCAGGGGCCTGACACCGGGGAGCTGTTTTTT
TRBD2,.,TRBJ2-1,TRBV5-1,CASSLRGGSYNEQFF,TGCGCCAGCAGCTTGCGGGGGGGTTCCTACAATGAGCAGTTCTTC
.,.,TRBJ1-2,TRBV2,CASSLEVGYTF,TGTGCCAGCAGTCTAGAGGTTGGCTACACCTTC
.,.,TRBJ1-4,TRBV6-4,CASSEGQSTNEKLFF,TGTGCCAGCAGTGAGGGGCAGTCGACTAATGAAAAACTGTTTTTT
.,once,TRBJ1-5,TRBV2,CASSENSGVSNQPQHF,TGTGCCAGCAGTGAAAACTCGGGAGTCAGCAATCAGCCCCAGCATTTT
TRBD1,.,TRBJ1-1,TRBV18,CASAQGQVSFKNTEAFF,TGTGCCAGCGCCCAGGGACAGGTGTCTTTTAAGAACACTGAAGCTTTCTTT
.,.,TRBJ1-5,TRBV7-2,CASSPSGTSNQPQHF,TGTGCCAGCAGCCCCAGCGGGACTAGCAATCAGCCCCAGCATTTT
.,.,TRBJ2-5,TRBV6-4,CASSDSAGCTEGIVSLHDQETQYF,TGTGCCAGCAGTGACTCGGCCGGATGCACGGAGGGAATCGTTTCCCTCCACGACCAAGAGACCCAGTACTTC
.,.,TRBJ1-1,TRBV30,CAWSRRRGSTEAFF,TGTGCCTGGAGTCGTCGCCGGGGGTCCACTGAAGCTTTCTTT
TRBD1,.,TRBJ1-6,TRBV6-5,CASSYDRGSSPLHF,TGTGCCAGCAGTTACGACAGGGGGAGTTCACCCCTCCACTTT
.,.,TRBJ1-2,TRBV4-2,CASSRTDTPGYTF,TGTGCCAGCAGTCGGACAGATACTCCCGGCTACACCTTC
.,.,TRBJ2-3,TRBV7-8,CASSLAGSSTDTQYF,TGTGCCAGCAGCTTAGCTGGGAGTAGCACAGATACGCAGTATTTT
TRBD1,.,TRBJ1-2,TRBV10-3,CAIRDRVEYGYTF,TGTGCCATCAGGGACAGGGTGGAGTATGGCTACACCTTC
TRBD1,.,TRBJ2-7,TRBV18,CASSSGLTGGSEQYF,TGTGCCAGCTCATCCGGACTCACAGGGGGCAGCGAGCAGTACTTC
.,.,TRBJ1-4,TRBV7-2,CASSHWGGEKLFF,TGTGCCAGCAGCCATTGGGGGGGTGAAAAACTGTTTTTT
.,.,TRBJ1-1,TRBV15,CATSRDRGYTEAFF,TGTGCCACCAGCAGAGATCGGGGGTACACTGAAGCTTTCTTT
.,once,TRBJ2-3,TRBV4-3,CASSQDRVGSQYF,TGCGCCAGCAGCCAAGATCGGGTCGGTTCGCAGTATTTT
.,.,TRBJ2-1,TRBV18,CASSPPQGEQFF,TGTGCCAGCTCACCTCCTCAGGGTGAGCAGTTCTTC
TRBD1,.,TRBJ2-2,TRBV29-1,CSVGQGTGELFF,TGCAGCGTTGGACAGGGGACCGGGGAGCTGTTTTTT
TRBD1,.,TRBJ1-1,TRBV7-8,CASSPLTGPVEAFF,TGTGCCAGCAGCCCTCTGACAGGGCCGGTTGAGGCTTTCTTT
TRBD2,.,TRBJ2-5,TRBV5-4,CASSLVPAGEETQYF,TGTGCCAGCAGCTTGGTCCCAGCGGGAGAGGAGACCCAGTACTTC
.,.,TRBJ1-1,TRBV29-1,CSVEDDRKNTEAFF,TGCAGCGTTGAAGATGACAGGAAGAACACTGAAGCTTTCTTT
.,.,TRBJ2-1,TRBV7-8,CASSLAAQLDNEQFF,TGTGCCAGCAGCTTAGCTGCTCAGCTAGACAATGAGCAGTTCTTC
TRBD2,.,TRBJ2-7,TRBV2,CANSGSTGTSGRASYEQYF,TGTGCCAATTCCGGGTCCACCGGGACTAGCGGGAGGGCCTCCTACGAGCAGTACTTC
TRBD2,few,TRBJ2-3,TRBV9,CASSVAGTMADTQYF,TGTGCCAGCAGCGTAGCTGGGACTATGGCAGATACGCAGTATTTT
TRBD1,medium-sized,TRBJ1-3,TRBV13,CASSLEGQPGNTIYF,TGTGCCAGCAGCTTAGAGGGACAGCCTGGAAACACCATATATTTT
.,.,TRBJ2-2,TRBV6-6,CASSYSSHQELFF,TGTGCCAGCAGTTACTCGAGTCACCAGGAGCTGTTTTTT
.,.,TRBJ1-1,TRBV6-5,CASSYSGRRIPSEAFF,TGTGCCAGCAGTTACTCGGGCCGCCGGATCCCATCTGAAGCTTTCTTT
TRBD1,.,TRBJ2-2,TRBV4-1,CASSPGTGSTGELFF,TGCGCCAGCAGCCCAGGGACAGGGAGCACCGGGGAGCTGTTTTTT
TRBD1,.,TRBJ2-5,TRBV5-1,CASSLAGGVETQYF,TGCGCCAGCAGCCTGGCAGGGGGTGTAGAGACCCAGTACTTC